The 9 T cell receptor beta chains below all came from one sample that was sequenced in a study of cytomegalovirus exposure and HLA in healthy donors. 60 Vbeta and 13 Jbeta primers were used in PCR. Sequenced by immunoSEQ multiplex PCR; TCRdb stores in-frame clones only, minus some. The sample carries around 88,000 clones, about 74% recorded once. The material sequenced was PBMCs. Receptor source: a male donor in good health and CMV-seronegative.

The rearrangement uses TRBV18 and TRBJ1-1; D may be TRBD1 (5 bases). Germline assignment: CDR1 KGHSH and CDR2 LQKENI. The CDR3 has 16 amino acids. V lost 6 bases, J lost 4 bases, and 21 bases lay in between. CDR3 sequence reads: CASSSALEGQGTEAFF. CDR3 bases: TGTGCCAGCTCCTCCGCTCTAGAAGGCCAGGGCACTGAAGCTTTCTTT. Full variable domain (remainder filled in from reference TRBV18 and TRBJ1-1): NAGVMQNPRHLVRRRGQEARLRCSPMKGHSHVYWYRQLPEEGLKFMVYLQKENIIDESGMPKERFSAEFPKEGPSILRIQQVVRGDSAAYFCASSSALEGQGTEAFFGQGTRLTVV.

CDR3 DNA: TGTGCCAGTAGTACCCGGGCTCAGGGTGAGCAGTACTTC. This encodes CASSTRAQGEQYF. The chain is built from TRBV19 and TRBJ2-7; tentatively, D is TRBD1 (5 bases). The CDR3 totals 13 residues. Trimming removed 4 bases from V and 7 bases from J, with 14 bases in between. Germline values: CDR1 LNHDA, CDR2 SQIVND (reference sequence).

This clone has a single count. The CDR3 loop is CASSGGFNEKLFF. The CDR3, as DNA: TGTGCCTCCTCCGGGGGTTTCAATGAAAAACTGTTTTTT. V and J are TRBV30 and TRBJ1-4; tentatively, D is TRBD1 (5 bases). Germline assignment: CDR1 GTSNPN and CDR2 SVGIG (reference sequence). This CDR3 has 13 residues. The V end lost 7 bases, the J end lost 5 bases, and 14 bases lay between the germline ends.

J is TRBJ2-3 and V is TRBV30; 7 nucleotides agree with TRBD1. Germline CDR1 GTSNPN, CDR2 SVGIG (reference sequence). The CDR3 totals 15 residues. J lost 2 bases, V lost 2 bases, and 7 bases had no gene match. CDR3 DNA: TGTGCCTGGAGTTTTCGAACAGGGGTCACAGATACGCAGTATTTT. It encodes CAWSFRTGVTDTQYF.

V is TRBV15 and J is TRBJ1-1, with D possibly being TRBD1 (6 bases). CDR3 length equals 14 residues. Looked up from germline, CDR1 is LNHNV and CDR2 is YYDKDF (reference sequence). V was pared by 0 bases and J by 9 bases, with 14 bases between. CDR3 in amino acids: CATSRDPTGQKAFF. The CDR3 DNA follows: TGTGCCACCAGCAGAGATCCGACAGGACAAAAAGCTTTCTTT. Full variable domain (outside the CDR3, taken from reference TRBV15 and TRBJ1-1): DAMVIQNPRYQVTQFGKPVTLSCSQTLNHNVMYWYQQKSSQAPKLLFHYYDKDFNNEADTPDNFQSRRPNTSFCFLDIRSPGLGDTAMYLCATSRDPTGQKAFFGQGTRLTVV.

V gene TRBV11-2 combines with J gene TRBJ1-4; 8 bases map to TRBD1. Germline CDR1 reads SGHAT; CDR2 reads FQNNGV. Germline trimming cut 6 bases from V and 10 bases from J; bases unmatched to any gene: 13. The CDR3 consists of 15 residues. The CDR3 loop reads CASSPSGTGIAKLFF. As DNA, the CDR3 is TGTGCCAGCAGTCCATCCGGGACAGGAATTGCAAAACTGTTTTTT.

In its sample, this clone was seen a few times. The chain's CDR3 is CASSGRTGDNQPQHF. CDR3 DNA: TGTGCCAGCAGCGGAAGGACAGGGGATAATCAGCCCCAGCATTTT. The chain joins TRBV6-6 to TRBJ1-5, with TRBD1 matching 9 bases. The CDR3 has 15 residues. Trimming cost V 6 bases and J 4 bases; bases outside gene matches: 7. Germline V CDR1 and CDR2: MNHNY, SVGAGI (reference sequence).

The V call is TRBV7-8, the J call TRBJ1-1, with TRBD1 matching over 7 bases. The trim removed 5 bases at V and 0 bases at J, leaving 12 bases unmatched. Germline-derived CDR1 and CDR2 are SGHVS and FQNEAQ. This CDR3 region has 17 residues. CDR3 DNA: TGTGCCAGCAGCGACTACAGGGGACTAGGACTGAACACTGAAGCTTTCTTT. Amino acids: CASSDYRGLGLNTEAFF.

This clone has only one observation. This chain joins TRBV19 and TRBJ1-1; 9 positions match TRBD1. The CDR3 contains 13 residues. The V gene end was trimmed by 5 bases and the J gene end by 12 bases; junction bases not matched to a gene: 10. In germline, CDR1 is LNHDA, CDR2 SQIVND (reference sequence). CDR3 protein: CASSPDRGGPSFF. CDR3 in DNA: TGTGCCAGTAGTCCGGACAGGGGAGGACCTTCTTTCTTT.